What follows are 14 T cell receptor beta chains derived from one specimen sequenced in a study of shared clonotypes between healthy human individuals. CD45RO negativity and positive selection for CCR7 defined naive CD8 cells, a population that excluded terminally differentiated effector memory CD45RA+ cells. Sequenced by immunoSEQ multiplex PCR; TCRdb stores in-frame clones only, minus some. The profile shows just over 2,000,000 clones, about 95% of them singletons. Sequencing input: naive CD8+ T cells sorted from blood. These receptors originate from a man aged 18 to 29 in good health.

As to this clone: Other DNA variants within this sample encode the same CDR3. The rearrangement joins TRBV6-5 to TRBJ2-7; the D call may be TRBD1 or TRBD2 (5 bases each). The CDR3 length is 14 residues. The germline V and J ends were trimmed by 2 bases and 2 bases, with 10 bases remaining between them. Germline values: CDR1 MNHEY, CDR2 SVGAGI. The CDR3 DNA reads TGTGCCAGCAGTTACACGGGACGGGCCTACGAGCAGTACTTC. It yields the protein CASSYTGRAYEQYF.

The rearrangement links TRBV2 to TRBJ2-2; 7 nucleotides line up with TRBD1. Per the germline V gene, CDR1 is SNHLY and CDR2 is FYNNEI. The trim removed 2 bases at V and 2 bases at J, leaving 8 bases unmatched. CDR3 length equals 17 residues. Here the CDR3 reads CASSEWGQSLNTGELFF. The CDR3 nucleotides read TGTGCCAGCAGTGAATGGGGACAGAGTCTCAACACCGGGGAGCTGTTTTTT.

This sequence joins TRBV6-1 and TRBJ1-3; no clear D gene. Trimming left V 3 bases short and J 0 bases short, with 12 bases between. Germline V CDR1 and CDR2: MNHNS, SASEGT. The CDR3 extends over 16 amino acids. The CDR3 reads CASSDRYKDSGNTIYF. The CDR3 DNA follows: TGTGCCAGCAGTGACAGGTATAAGGACTCTGGAAACACCATATATTTT.

This clone appeared a single time. V and J are TRBV4-2 and TRBJ2-5, with TRBD2 identical over 8 bases. In germline, CDR1 is LGHNA, CDR2 YNFKEQ. V shed 2 bases and J 3 bases; nucleotides not matched to a gene: 2. The CDR3 is made up of 14 amino acids. In nucleotides, the CDR3 is TGTGCCAGCAGCCAACGGGAGGGGGAAGAGACCCAGTACTTC. Protein sequence: CASSQREGEETQYF.

CDR3 in amino acids: CASSLTVGSARDEQFF. The DNA of the CDR3 is TGTGCCAGCAGTTTAACAGTTGGCAGCGCAAGGGATGAGCAGTTCTTC. This chain connects TRBV27 to TRBJ2-1; D ambiguous. This CDR3 has 16 amino acids. V lost 2 bases and J lost 8, with 19 bases in between. Looked up from germline, CDR1 is MNHEY and CDR2 is SMNVEV (reference sequence).

About this clone: A junction boundary mismatches the germline segment, possibly from a read error. V is TRBV7-8 and J is TRBJ2-1; 9 bases align to TRBD1. Looked up from germline, CDR1 is SGHVS and CDR2 is FQNEAQ. The CDR3 spans 15 residues. CDR3 in amino acids: CASSRSGQGYNEQFF. The CDR3 bases are TGTGCCAGCAGCCGCTCGGGACAGGGATACAATGAACAGTTCTTC.

This rearrangement joins TRBV4-2 to TRBJ2-1; no clear D. Germline CDR1 and CDR2: LGHNA and YNFKEQ. This CDR3 has 18 amino acids. V lost 2 bases and J 3 bases, leaving 20 bases between the germline ends. The CDR3 spells CASSQSIRTTHLYNEQFF. CDR3 nucleotides: TGTGCCAGCAGCCAATCAATAAGGACCACACACCTCTACAATGAGCAGTTCTTC.

This clone appeared once. The chain is built from TRBV7-9 and TRBJ2-3, with TRBD1 identical over 11 bases. This CDR3 contains 15 residues. Looked up from germline, CDR1 is SEHNR and CDR2 is FQNEAQ (reference sequence). V lost 11 bases to trimming and J lost 4 bases; unmatched junction nucleotides: 11. Here the CDR3 reads CAGSFGQGAPDTQYF. CDR3 DNA: TGTGCCGGATCATTTGGACAGGGGGCTCCAGATACGCAGTATTTT.

This clone was observed once. The chain recombines TRBV11-2 with TRBJ2-1; D is unresolved. The CDR3 runs to 15 residues. Trimming pared 5 bases from V and 7 bases from J, leaving 18 bases between. CDR1 is SGHAT, CDR2 FQNNGV, per germline. The chain's CDR3 is CASSLLGSSGNEQFF. The CDR3, as DNA: TGTGCCAGCAGCCTCCTAGGGTCCAGTGGGAATGAGCAGTTCTTC.

This clone showed up just once. This chain connects TRBV2 to TRBJ2-3; D possibly corresponds to TRBD2 (6 bases). V gave up 3 bases and J gave up 7 bases, with 20 bases separating them. Per germline, CDR1 SNHLY and CDR2 FYNNEI. CDR3 length equals 16 residues. CDR3 in DNA: TGTGCCAGCAGTGATACTTGGGGGGTCGCCGGAAATACGCAGTATTTT. Protein: CASSDTWGVAGNTQYF.

V gene TRBV27 combines with J gene TRBJ1-5, with D perhaps TRBD1 (5 bases). The CDR3 runs 15 residues. V lost 5 bases to trimming and J lost 2 bases, with 13 bases between them. Germline V CDR1 and CDR2: MNHEY, SMNVEV (reference sequence). The CDR3 nucleotides are TGTGCCAGCAGTAGGTACGGGGCGGGCAATCAGCCCCAGCATTTT. The encoded protein is CASSRYGAGNQPQHF.

This clone has only one observation. The chain carries TRBV11-2 and TRBJ2-1; 8 bases map to TRBD2. This CDR3 has 13 amino acids. The V gene's germline CDR1 is SGHAT and CDR2 FQNNGV. Trimming cost V 5 bases and J 8 bases; bases outside gene matches: 5. The CDR3 loop is CASSHAGGYEQFF. In nucleotides, the CDR3 is TGTGCCAGCAGCCACGCGGGGGGCTATGAGCAGTTCTTC. Variable domain in full (rest from reference TRBV11-2 and TRBJ2-1): EAGVAQSPRYKIIEKRQSVAFWCNPISGHATLYWYQQILGQGPKLLIQFQNNGVVDDSQLPKDRFSAERLKGVDSTLKIQPAKLEDSAVYLCASSHAGGYEQFFGPGTRLTVL.

The J gene is TRBJ2-7, the V gene TRBV6-5, with D maybe TRBD1 (8 bases). Germline CDR1 reads MNHEY; CDR2 reads SVGAGI. The CDR3 extends over 16 amino acids. Between the trimmed V and J ends, which lost 0 bases and 5 bases, there was a span of 17 bases. The CDR3 sequence: CASSYSNRGGFDEQYF. The CDR3 DNA reads TGTGCCAGCAGTTACTCGAACAGGGGGGGGTTTGACGAGCAGTACTTC.

The V gene is TRBV4-1, the J gene TRBJ2-7, with TRBD1 matching 9 bases. The CDR3 spans 16 residues. CDR1 and CDR2 from the germline V gene are MGHRA and YSYEKL. V shed 1 base, J shed 3 bases, and the junction held 7 bases outside the gene matches. The CDR3 nucleotides read TGCGCCAGCAGCCAAGTCCTGGGACAGGGTTACTACGAGCAGTACTTC. Amino acid sequence: CASSQVLGQGYYEQYF.